This T cell receptor beta chain emerged from a study of post-analysis software for immune sequencing data. Each TCR beta cDNA library carried unique molecular identifiers. A single record per CDR3 protein comes from TCRdb applying MiXCR to the PCR reads. The table includes approximately 730,000 distinct CDR3 sequences, 25% to 30% detected once. This clonotype showed up just a few times. Sequenced sample: blood. This TCR derives from a girl aged 5 to 17 with multiple sclerosis.

CDR3 in DNA: TGCAGTGCTGGAATTAACTCTGGAAACACCATATATTTT. Protein: CSAGINSGNTIYF. The V call is TRBV20-1, the J call TRBJ1-3; unclear D gene. Germline V lookup: CDR1 DFQATT, CDR2 SNEGSKA (reference sequence). The V end was cut by 5 bases, the J end by 0 bases, with 8 bases between. The CDR3 loop spans 13 amino acids.